The 5 T cell receptor beta chains below were found in one sample sequenced in a study of blood T cell repertoires in COVID-19. Sequencing used immunoSEQ multiplex PCR; TCRdb keeps in-frame clones, though not all of them. The top ten clones hold approximately 2.2% of a sample with around 300,000 clones, 75% to 90% of them seen once. Sequences were obtained from peripheral blood. These receptors came from a man in his forties or fifties with acute or convalescent COVID-19.

This chain uses TRBV6-5 with TRBJ1-3, with a weak D call TRBD1 (6 bases). CDR1 is MNHEY and CDR2 is SVGAGI in the germline V gene. The CDR3 consists of 14 residues. V lost 7 bases to trimming and J lost 2 bases, with 12 bases between them. The CDR3 is CASTLGGTGNTIYF. DNA of the CDR3: TGTGCCAGCACCCTAGGGGGAACTGGAAACACCATATATTTT.

This clone showed up just once. The rearrangement links TRBV5-1 to TRBJ1-4; 8 bases match TRBD1. With V trimmed by 5 bases and J by 8 bases, 8 bases remained unmatched. This CDR3 has 14 amino acids. Per germline, CDR1 SGHRS and CDR2 YFSETQ. For the CDR3, the DNA is TGCGCCAGCAGGCAGACAGGGGTTCAAGAAAAACTGTTTTTT. The encoded protein is CASRQTGVQEKLFF.

This clone has a handful of counts. The chain recombines TRBV5-5 with TRBJ1-6; no clear D gene. CDR1 SGHKS and CDR2 YYEKEE come from the germline V gene (reference sequence). CDR3 size: 15 residues. The V end lost 4 bases, the J end lost 9 bases, and 17 bases lay between the germline ends. Here the CDR3 DNA reads TGTGCCAGCAGCCTAGACCCCCGCCGAGGTTCACCCCTCCACTTT. Translation: CASSLDPRRGSPLHF. The variable domain in full, with the rest retrieved from reference TRBV5-5 and TRBJ1-6, is DAGVTQSPTHLIKTRGQQVTLRCSPISGHKSVSWYQQVLGQGPQFIFQYYEKEERGRGNFPDRFSARQFPNYSSELNVNALLLGDSALYLCASSLDPRRGSPLHFGNGTRLTVT.

The chain couples TRBV3-1 (or the pseudogene TRBV3-2) to TRBJ1-5; possible D gene TRBD1, 5 bases. The germline V gene encodes CDR1 LGHDT and CDR2 YNNKEL (reference sequence). The CDR3 contains 15 residues. V lost 4 bases and J 0 bases, leaving 10 bases between the germline ends. The DNA for the CDR3 is TGTGCCAGCAGCCTGGGGCAGTATAGCAATCAGCCCCAGCATTTT. The encoded protein is CASSLGQYSNQPQHF.

V usage is TRBV29-1 and J usage is TRBJ2-1, with 9 bases aligning to TRBD2. This CDR3 contains 13 residues. Trimming took 4 bases from V and 7 from J; bases not matched to a gene: 5. CDR1 SQVTM and CDR2 ANQGSEA come from the germline V gene. The CDR3 reads CSVGSGGINEQFF. The CDR3, as DNA: TGCAGCGTTGGCAGCGGGGGGATAAATGAGCAGTTCTTC.